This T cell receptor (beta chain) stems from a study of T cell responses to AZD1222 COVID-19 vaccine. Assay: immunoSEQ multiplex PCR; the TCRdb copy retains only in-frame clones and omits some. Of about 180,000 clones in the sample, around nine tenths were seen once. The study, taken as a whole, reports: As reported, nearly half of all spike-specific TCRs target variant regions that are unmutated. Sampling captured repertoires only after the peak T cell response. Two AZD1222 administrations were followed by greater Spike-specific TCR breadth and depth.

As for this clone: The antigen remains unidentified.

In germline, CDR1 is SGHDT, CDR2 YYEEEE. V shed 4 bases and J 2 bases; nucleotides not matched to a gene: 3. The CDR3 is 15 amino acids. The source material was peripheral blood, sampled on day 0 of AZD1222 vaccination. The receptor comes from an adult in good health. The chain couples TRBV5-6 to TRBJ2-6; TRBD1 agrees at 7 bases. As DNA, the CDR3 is TGTGCCAGCAGCCCAGACAGGGCTGGGGCCAACGTCCTGACTTTC. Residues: CASSPDRAGANVLTF.